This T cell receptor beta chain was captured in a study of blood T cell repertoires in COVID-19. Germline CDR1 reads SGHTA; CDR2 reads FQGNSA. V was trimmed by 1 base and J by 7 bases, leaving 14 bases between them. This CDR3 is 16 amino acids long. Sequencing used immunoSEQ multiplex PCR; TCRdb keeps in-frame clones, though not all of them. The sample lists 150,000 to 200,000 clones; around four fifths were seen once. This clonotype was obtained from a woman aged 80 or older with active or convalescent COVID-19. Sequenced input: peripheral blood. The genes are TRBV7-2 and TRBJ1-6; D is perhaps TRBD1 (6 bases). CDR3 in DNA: TGTGCCAGCAGCTTAGATGCAGGGGCATGGAATTCACCCCTCCACTTT. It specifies CASSLDAGAWNSPLHF.